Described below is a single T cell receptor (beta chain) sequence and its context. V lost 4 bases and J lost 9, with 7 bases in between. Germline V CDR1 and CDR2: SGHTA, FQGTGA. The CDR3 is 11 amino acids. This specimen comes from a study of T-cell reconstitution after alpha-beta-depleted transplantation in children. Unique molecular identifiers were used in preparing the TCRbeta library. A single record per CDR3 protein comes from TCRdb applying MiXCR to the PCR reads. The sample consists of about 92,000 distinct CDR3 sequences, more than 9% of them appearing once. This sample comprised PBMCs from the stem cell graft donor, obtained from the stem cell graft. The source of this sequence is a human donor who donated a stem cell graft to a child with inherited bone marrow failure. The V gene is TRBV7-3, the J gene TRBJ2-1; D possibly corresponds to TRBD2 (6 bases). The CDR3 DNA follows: TGTGCCAGCAGCTCCGGGAGTGAGCAGTTCTTC. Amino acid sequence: CASSSGSEQFF.